The 20 T cell receptor beta chains presented below share a single source sample, sequenced in a study of T cell responses to AZD1222 COVID-19 vaccine (dated by TCRdb to the early 2020s). The sample's time point label is to be understood as: about 28 days (+/-7) after the second vaccine dose. Libraries came from the immunoSEQ multiplex PCR assay. TCRdb took over this immuneACCESS table, retaining in-frame rearrangements with V and J assigned. Such tables are incomplete; in checked studies, under half of the missing clones stem from an unresolved V gene, and the remainder is unexplained. For this sample the table gives more than 55,000 clones, of which nearly 90% were detected only once. Over 5% of the sample rests with the top ten. Specimen: peripheral blood, collected 28 days after the second AZD1222 dose. The receptor set was obtained from an adult who received the AZD1222 COVID-19 vaccine.

The chain combines TRBV10-3 with TRBJ2-7; D remains unclear. The CDR3 contains 12 residues. Germline V gives CDR1 ENHRY, CDR2 SYGVKD. V dropped 0 bases and J dropped 5 bases, with 5 bases sitting between them. In DNA form, the CDR3 reads TGTGCCATCAGTGAGTCTGGTAACGAGCAGTACTTC. The encoded protein is CAISESGNEQYF.

This sequence joins TRBV18 and TRBJ2-7; the match to TRBD1 covers 7 bases. Trimming removed 4 bases from V and 2 bases from J; junction bases left unmatched: 11. This CDR3 comprises 16 residues. Germline V gives CDR1 KGHSH, CDR2 LQKENI. In nucleotides, the CDR3 is TGTGCCAGCTCACGAACAGGGACAGTGCAAACCTACGAGCAGTACTTC. Translated, it gives CASSRTGTVQTYEQYF.

This clone occurred a few times. The chain couples TRBV5-4 to TRBJ1-3, with 7 bases identical to TRBD1. V was clipped by 2 bases and J by 0 bases; unmatched bases: 8. CDR1 is SGHNT and CDR2 is YYREEE in the germline V gene (reference sequence). CDR3 length equals 17 residues. The CDR3 DNA sequence: TGTGCCAGCAGCTTAGGGGGCGTTATCAGCTCTGGAAACACCATATATTTT. The encoded protein is CASSLGGVISSGNTIYF.

This chain links TRBV27 with TRBJ2-7, with D maybe TRBD2 (7 bases). Per the germline V gene, CDR1 is MNHEY and CDR2 is SMNVEV (reference sequence). CDR3 length: 14 residues. The V gene lost 6 bases and the J gene lost 5 bases, with 17 bases spanning the gap. CDR3: CASSRKGGDDEQYF. CDR3 DNA: TGTGCCAGCAGCAGAAAGGGGGGGGACGACGAGCAGTACTTC.

J is TRBJ2-1 and V is TRBV3-1 (or the pseudogene TRBV3-2), with 13 positions matching TRBD2. This CDR3 is 17 amino acids long. CDR1 and CDR2 (germline): LGHDT, YNNKEL (reference sequence). V lost 5 bases, J lost 2 bases, and 6 bases stayed unmatched. The CDR3 DNA follows: TGTGCCAGCAGCTACCGGACTAGCGGGGGACCCTACAATGAGCAGTTCTTC. It specifies CASSYRTSGGPYNEQFF.

This clone is termed medium-sized. The chain joins TRBV25-1 to TRBJ1-1; D remains ambiguous. The CDR3 extends over 11 amino acids. CDR1 MGHDK and CDR2 SYGVNS come from the germline V gene. V lost 4 bases and J lost 4, with 4 bases in between. The CDR3 here is CASSGGTEAFF. The CDR3 DNA reads as TGTGCCAGCAGTGGCGGCACTGAAGCTTTCTTT.

This chain connects TRBV5-1 to TRBJ2-7, with D perhaps matching TRBD2 (6 bases). Germline V lookup: CDR1 SGHRS, CDR2 YFSETQ. V was shortened by 4 bases and J by 2 bases, with 13 bases between the two germline ends. This CDR3 has 14 residues. CDR3 amino acids: CASSQEGTTYEQYF. The CDR3 DNA is TGCGCCAGCAGCCAGGAGGGGACCACCTACGAGCAGTACTTC.

The rearrangement uses TRBV2 and TRBJ1-1; D call uncertain. Germline V gene sequence: CDR1 SNHLY, CDR2 FYNNEI. CDR3 size: 12 residues. Between the trimmed V and J ends, which lost 7 bases and 5 bases, there was a span of 11 bases. The CDR3 coding sequence is TGTGCCAGCACCCCAGTGGTTACTGAAGCTTTCTTT. Encoded protein: CASTPVVTEAFF.

J is TRBJ1-2 and V is TRBV7-8, with D possibly TRBD1 on 5 matching bases. Germline-derived CDR1 and CDR2 are SGHVS and FQNEAQ. With 1 base removed from V and 4 bases from J, the gap between germline ends came to 10 bases. This CDR3 spans 14 amino acids. The CDR3: CASSLGQRIYGYTF. CDR3 nucleotide sequence: TGTGCCAGCAGCTTAGGACAGAGGATCTATGGCTACACCTTC.

The chain is built from TRBV29-1 and TRBJ2-2, with 7 bases identical to TRBD1. From germline, CDR1 is SQVTM and CDR2 ANQGSEA. V dropped 7 bases and J dropped 4; count of bases not matched to a gene: 9. This CDR3 has 14 amino acids. The CDR3 is CSGSRQGGTGELFF. The CDR3 region has the DNA TGCAGCGGATCAAGACAGGGCGGCACCGGGGAGCTGTTTTTT.

V and J are TRBV12-3 or TRBV12-4 and TRBJ2-7; D possibly corresponds to TRBD1 (5 bases). This CDR3 contains 13 residues. The V gene lost 6 bases and the J gene lost 3 bases, with 12 bases spanning the gap. The CDR3 loop reads CASSPTTVYEQYF. The DNA for the CDR3 is TGTGCCAGCAGCCCTACGACAGTCTACGAGCAGTACTTC.

The V gene is TRBV7-2, the J gene TRBJ1-6; TRBD1 matches at 8 bases. CDR1 SGHTA and CDR2 FQGNSA come from the germline V gene. Trimming at V came to 5 bases and at J to 9 bases, leaving 6 bases not matched to a gene. The CDR3 totals 14 residues. The CDR3 protein is CASSNRGFSSPLHF. CDR3 DNA sequence: TGTGCCAGCAGCAACAGGGGGTTCTCTTCACCCCTCCACTTT.

The chain uses TRBV19 and TRBJ1-1; tentatively, D is TRBD1 (5 bases). Between the trimmed V and J ends, which lost 6 bases and 2 bases, there was a span of 13 bases. This CDR3 contains 14 residues. CDR1 and CDR2 from the germline V gene are LNHDA and SQIVND (reference sequence). CDR3 sequence reads: CASSSGHLNTEAFF. CDR3 nucleotides: TGTGCCAGTAGCTCAGGACACCTAAACACTGAAGCTTTCTTT.

DNA of the CDR3: TGTGCCAGCAGTTGGGGCAGGGGGATAACCACCGGGGAGCTGTTTTTT. Its translation: CASSWGRGITTGELFF. The V call is TRBV2, the J call TRBJ2-2; TRBD1 agrees at 7 bases. The CDR3 has 16 amino acids. Germline trimming cut 5 bases from V and 4 bases from J; bases unmatched to any gene: 10. Germline lookup yields CDR1 SNHLY and CDR2 FYNNEI.

V gene TRBV5-1 combines with J gene TRBJ1-2, with D perhaps matching TRBD1 (5 bases). The CDR3 is 14 residues long. CDR1 and CDR2 from the germline V gene are SGHRS and YFSETQ. V lost 0 bases and J 3 bases, leaving 9 bases between the germline ends. Here the CDR3 DNA reads TGCGCCAGCAGCTTGGGACAGATAGACTATGGCTACACCTTC. Its translation is CASSLGQIDYGYTF.

V usage is TRBV7-8 and J usage is TRBJ2-7; 7 positions match TRBD1. Germline CDR1 is SGHVS and CDR2 is FQNEAQ. V was pared by 2 bases and J by 3 bases, with 16 bases of the junction left unmatched. This CDR3 region has 18 residues. CDR3 bases: TGTGCCAGCAGCTTAAGGACAGGCGGACGGGCGGCGAGCTACGAGCAGTACTTC. Translation gives CASSLRTGGRAASYEQYF.

This sequence joins TRBV5-1 and TRBJ2-3; 8 nucleotides match TRBD2. V gave up 1 base and J gave up 0 bases; unmatched junction bases: 4. The CDR3 covers 16 residues. CDR1 is SGHRS, CDR2 YFSETQ, per germline. CDR3 loop: CASSLLASGSTDTQYF. CDR3 sequence (DNA): TGCGCCAGCAGCTTGTTGGCTAGCGGGAGCACAGATACGCAGTATTTT.

The chain is built from TRBV9 and TRBJ1-2; D gene unclear. V lost 0 bases and J 1 base, leaving 10 bases between the germline ends. In germline, CDR1 is SGDLS, CDR2 YYNGEE. The length of the CDR3 is 15 residues. The CDR3, as DNA: TGTGCCAGCAGCGTAGGGAACAGTGTTAACTATGGCTACACCTTC. Translation gives CASSVGNSVNYGYTF.

The chain combines TRBV9 with TRBJ2-7; 10 bases are shared with TRBD1. J lost 4 bases, V lost 4 bases, and 5 bases had no gene match. Germline CDR1 is SGDLS and CDR2 is YYNGEE. The CDR3 sequence is 14 residues long. DNA of the CDR3: TGTGCCAGCAGCCGACAGGGGGCGCGATACGAGCAGTACTTC. This codes for CASSRQGARYEQYF.

The DNA of the CDR3 is TGTGCCAGCAGCCCTCATCTAGCGGGGCTATCCTACGAGCAGTACTTC. Its protein is CASSPHLAGLSYEQYF. The chain uses TRBV9 and TRBJ2-7, with 9 positions matching TRBD2. V dropped 4 bases and J dropped 1; count of bases not matched to a gene: 9. The V gene's germline CDR1 is SGDLS and CDR2 YYNGEE. The CDR3 runs to 16 residues.